The 10 T cell receptor beta chains below were found in one sample sequenced in a study of shared clonotypes between healthy human individuals. Naive CD8 cells comprised CD45RO-negative, CCR7-positively selected cells, excluding terminally differentiated effector memory CD45RA+ cells. TCRdb's copy holds only in-frame clones and misses some; the assay was immunoSEQ multiplex PCR. The sample has roughly 2,000,000 clones; around 95% are singletons. The sample consisted of naive CD8+ T cells from PBMCs. These receptors were collected from a man younger than 35 in good health. Some clones in this sample may be carry-over from other donors' samples.

The chain uses TRBV19 and TRBJ2-7; no firm D call. This CDR3 has 14 residues. Germline CDR1 and CDR2: LNHDA and SQIVND (reference sequence). V lost 7 bases to trimming and J lost 2 bases, with 15 bases between them. CDR3 region: CASTPSGSTYEQYF. CDR3 nucleotides: TGTGCCAGTACCCCTTCAGGCAGTACCTACGAGCAGTACTTC.

This clone came up once. The chain uses TRBV5-1 and TRBJ2-1; 12 nucleotides match TRBD2. V was pared by 5 bases and J by 7 bases, with 7 bases of the junction left unmatched. This CDR3 region has 15 residues. CDR1 SGHRS and CDR2 YFSETQ come from the germline V gene. CDR3 bases: TGCGCCAGCAGGGACACTAGCGGGAGGTGGAATGAGCAGTTCTTC. It encodes CASRDTSGRWNEQFF.

The chain is built from TRBV6-1 and TRBJ1-2, with D uncertain. V shed 2 bases and J shed 4 bases, with 11 bases lying between them. CDR3 length: 14 amino acids. The germline CDR1 and CDR2 sequences are MNHNS and SASEGT. The CDR3 reads CASSEWRRRYGYTF. CDR3 bases: TGTGCCAGCAGTGAATGGCGGAGACGCTATGGCTACACCTTC.

The chain recombines TRBV9 with TRBJ1-2, with 11 bases matching TRBD1. The germline CDR1 and CDR2 sequences are SGDLS and YYNGEE. The CDR3 has 17 residues. J was trimmed by 5 bases and V by 0 bases; bases with no gene match: 9. CDR3 amino acids: CASSVGAGTGGLYGYTF. CDR3 nucleotides: TGTGCCAGCAGCGTAGGTGCCGGGACAGGGGGTTTGTATGGCTACACCTTC.

The chain's CDR3 is CASSQRTSVINEQFF. CDR3 coding DNA: TGTGCCAGCAGTCAACGGACTAGCGTCATCAATGAGCAGTTCTTC. This chain connects TRBV7-9 to TRBJ2-1; 9 bases are a match to TRBD2. The J segment lost 6 bases and the V segment lost 6 bases, leaving 9 bases of the junction unmatched. Germline V gene lookup returns CDR1 SEHNR and CDR2 FQNEAQ (reference sequence). The CDR3 runs to 15 residues.

V gene TRBV15 combines with J gene TRBJ2-2; TRBD2 might be the D (5 bases). Germline V CDR1 and CDR2: LNHNV, YYDKDF (reference sequence). This CDR3 spans 14 amino acids. Between the trimmed V and J ends, which lost 4 bases and 4 bases, there was a span of 10 bases. The DNA of the CDR3 is TGTGCCACCAGCACCACTAGACCCACCGGGGAGCTGTTTTTT. Residues: CATSTTRPTGELFF.

The rearrangement links TRBV7-9 to TRBJ1-2; no clear D. The germline V and J ends were trimmed by 1 base and 3 bases, with 9 bases remaining between them. Germline V gene lookup returns CDR1 SEHNR and CDR2 FQNEAQ (reference sequence). The CDR3 is made up of 14 amino acids. The CDR3 loop reads CASSLEQIYYGYTF. The CDR3 bases are TGTGCCAGCAGCTTAGAACAGATTTACTATGGCTACACCTTC.

The chain uses TRBV5-6 and TRBJ1-3; 7 bases are shared with TRBD1. V shed 0 bases, J shed 4 bases, and the junction held 10 bases outside the gene matches. Germline V gene lookup returns CDR1 SGHDT and CDR2 YYEEEE. CDR3 size: 17 residues. CDR3 in amino acids: CASSLDGTEGSGNTIYF. The CDR3, as DNA: TGTGCCAGCAGCTTGGATGGGACAGAGGGATCGGGAAACACCATATATTTT.

The V call is TRBV5-4, the J call TRBJ2-5; 7 nucleotides match TRBD2. Unmatched junction bases numbered 26, after V lost 6 bases and J lost 9 bases. Germline assignment: CDR1 SGHNT and CDR2 YYREEE (reference sequence). The CDR3 extends over 18 amino acids. CDR3 sequence: CASTREEKSGLRFSAQYF. The CDR3 DNA follows: TGTGCCAGCACCCGGGAGGAGAAGTCAGGTCTTAGGTTCTCGGCCCAGTACTTC. The variable domain in full, with the rest retrieved from reference TRBV5-4 and TRBJ2-5, is ETGVTQSPTHLIKTRGQQVTLRCSSQSGHNTVSWYQQALGQGPQFIFQYYREEENGRGNFPPRFSGLQFPNYSSELNVNALELDDSALYLCASTREEKSGLRFSAQYFGPGTRLLVL.

V and J are TRBV25-1 and TRBJ2-5, with 8 positions matching TRBD1. The J call may be faulty, since TRBJ2-7 better matches the DNA end. Germline V gives CDR1 MGHDK, CDR2 SYGVNS. This CDR3 is 15 amino acids long. CDR3 coding DNA: TGTGCCAGCAGTGTCGGCCTCGGACAGGGCTACGAGCAGTACTTC. Translated, it gives CASSVGLGQGYEQYF.